Following are 8 T cell receptor beta chains from one sample sequenced in a study of technical replicates of blood from several donors. The method was immunoSEQ multiplex PCR; TCRdb's version includes in-frame clones alone and lacks a portion of them. The repertoire holds about 85,000 clones, less than 95% seen once, with 0.38% in the top ten. Sequenced input: T cells isolated from PBMCs. Receptor source: a human donor in good health.

The rearrangement uses TRBV19 and TRBJ2-2; D call uncertain. Germline lookup yields CDR1 LNHDA and CDR2 SQIVND (reference sequence). The germline V and J ends were trimmed by 1 base and 0 bases, with 9 bases remaining between them. The CDR3 is made up of 16 amino acids. The CDR3 DNA reads as TGTGCCAGTAGTATAGCAGCGAGTACGAACACCGGGGAGCTGTTTTTT. Translation gives CASSIAASTNTGELFF.

The chain joins TRBV10-3 to TRBJ1-2, with D perhaps TRBD1 (6 bases). Germline lookup yields CDR1 ENHRY and CDR2 SYGVKD. This CDR3 region has 16 residues. The V gene lost 4 bases and the J gene lost 2 bases, with 17 bases spanning the gap. The CDR3 DNA reads TGTGCCATCAGTGGCCCCCCACAGGGTCGAAACTATGGCTACACCTTC. It is translated as CAISGPPQGRNYGYTF.

The chain employs TRBV9 and TRBJ2-1; no definite D call. Germline V lookup: CDR1 SGDLS, CDR2 YYNGEE. This CDR3 has 12 amino acids. V was shortened by 0 bases and J by 7 bases, with 5 bases between the two germline ends. In DNA form, the CDR3 reads TGTGCCAGCAGCGTAGCAATGAATGAGCAGTTCTTC. Translating gives CASSVAMNEQFF. The full variable domain, its missing parts supplied by reference TRBV9 and TRBJ2-1, is DSGVTQTPKHLITATGQRVTLRCSPRSGDLSVYWYQQSLDQGLQFLIQYYNGEERAKGNILERFSAQQFPDLHSELNLSSLELGDSALYFCASSVAMNEQFFGPGTRLTVL.

The chain is built from TRBV29-1 and TRBJ1-2; TRBD1 is a possible D gene (5 bases). V lost 3 bases to trimming and J lost 7 bases, with 12 bases between them. This CDR3 contains 12 residues. Germline-derived CDR1 and CDR2 are SQVTM and ANQGSEA. The CDR3, as DNA: TGCAGCGTTGACCGGGACTCGGGTGGCTACACCTTC. Translating gives CSVDRDSGGYTF.

V usage is TRBV29-1 and J usage is TRBJ2-7, with 8 bases lining up with TRBD2. This CDR3 is built from 14 residues. CDR1 is SQVTM and CDR2 is ANQGSEA in the germline V gene. The ends lost 4 bases at V and 0 bases at J; junction bases unmatched: 5. This CDR3 reads CSVGLAPSSYEQYF. The CDR3 nucleotides read TGCAGCGTTGGACTAGCGCCGAGCTCCTACGAGCAGTACTTC.

This chain joins TRBV14 and TRBJ1-2, with TRBD1 as a possible D gene (5 bases). The CDR3 is 18 residues long. The germline V and J ends were trimmed by 1 base and 1 base, with 19 bases remaining between them. Germline V gene sequence: CDR1 SGHDN, CDR2 FVKESK. CDR3 sequence: CASSQVLIQDTLNYGYTF. CDR3 in DNA: TGTGCCAGCAGCCAAGTCCTAATCCAGGACACCCTTAACTATGGCTACACCTTC.

This chain uses TRBV6-1 with TRBJ2-5, with TRBD1 matching over 12 bases. V shed 8 bases and J 3 bases; nucleotides not matched to a gene: 7. The length of the CDR3 is 15 residues. Germline CDR1 is MNHNS and CDR2 is SASEGT. CDR3: CASGSGTGGKETQYF. CDR3 nucleotides: TGTGCCAGCGGATCAGGGACAGGGGGCAAAGAGACCCAGTACTTC.

This clone has a handful of counts. The genes are TRBV28 and TRBJ1-2; no clear D. The CDR3 is 15 residues long. CDR1 is MDHEN, CDR2 SYDVKM, per germline. V lost 3 bases and J 4 bases, leaving 15 bases between the germline ends. The CDR3 here is CASSLLSSGLYGYTF. The CDR3 DNA sequence: TGTGCCAGCAGTTTGCTGTCCTCAGGTCTCTATGGCTACACCTTC.